The clone carrying this T cell receptor (beta chain) was seen a handful of times. CDR3 length equals 12 residues. CDR1 and CDR2 (germline): SGHRS, YFSETQ. V lost 2 bases, J lost 8 bases, and 10 bases lay in between. The data originate from a study of shared clonotypes between healthy human individuals. The protocol was immunoSEQ multiplex PCR, while the TCRdb copy is restricted to in-frame clones and leaves out a portion. The sample includes around 1,000,000 clones, 60% to 80% of them seen just once. The chain couples TRBV5-1 to TRBJ2-5; D is undetermined. The material sequenced was memory CD4+ T cells from PBMCs. Subset defined: CD45RA-negative fraction. The receptor's source is a man between 18 and 35 years old in good health. Some clones in this sample may be carry-over from other donors' samples. This CDR3 reads CASSFGSFTQYF. CDR3 nucleotides: TGCGCCAGCAGCTTTGGCTCCTTTACCCAGTACTTC.